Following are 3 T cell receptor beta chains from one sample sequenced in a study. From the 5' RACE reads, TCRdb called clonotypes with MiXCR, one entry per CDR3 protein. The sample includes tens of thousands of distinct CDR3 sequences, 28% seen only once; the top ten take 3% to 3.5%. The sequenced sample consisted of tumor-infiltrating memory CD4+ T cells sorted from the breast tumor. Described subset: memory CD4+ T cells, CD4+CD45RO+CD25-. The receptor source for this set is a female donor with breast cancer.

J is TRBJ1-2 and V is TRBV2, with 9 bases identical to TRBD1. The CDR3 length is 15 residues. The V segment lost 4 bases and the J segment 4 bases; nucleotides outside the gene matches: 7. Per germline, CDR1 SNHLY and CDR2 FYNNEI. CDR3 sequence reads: CASSVGTGSVYGYTF. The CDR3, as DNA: TGTGCCAGCAGTGTAGGGACAGGGAGCGTCTATGGCTACACCTTC.

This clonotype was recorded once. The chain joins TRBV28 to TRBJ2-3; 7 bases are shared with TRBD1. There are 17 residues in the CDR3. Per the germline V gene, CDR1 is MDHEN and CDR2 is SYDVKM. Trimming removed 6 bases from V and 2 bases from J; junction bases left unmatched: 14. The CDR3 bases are TGTGCCAGCAGCGCCGCGTCAACAGGGGCATTCACAGATACGCAGTATTTT. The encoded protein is CASSAASTGAFTDTQYF. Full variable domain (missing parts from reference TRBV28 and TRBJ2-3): DVKVTQSSRYLVKRTGEKVFLECVQDMDHENMFWYRQDPGLGLRLIYFSYDVKMKEKGDIPEGYSVSREKKERFSLILESASTNQTSMYLCASSAASTGAFTDTQYFGPGTRLTVL.

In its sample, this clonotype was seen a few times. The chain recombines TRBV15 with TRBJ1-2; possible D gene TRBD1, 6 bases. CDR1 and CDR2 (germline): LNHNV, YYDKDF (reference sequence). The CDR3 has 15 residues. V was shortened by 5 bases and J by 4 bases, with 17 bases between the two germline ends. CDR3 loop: CATSPQPGQTYGYTF. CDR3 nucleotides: TGTGCCACCAGCCCCCAACCGGGACAAACCTATGGCTACACCTTC.